The 9 T cell receptor beta chains in this list originate from one sample, sequenced in a study of shared clonotypes between healthy human individuals. Terminally differentiated effector memory CD45RA+ cells were left out of the naive CD8 fraction, which was CD45RO-negative and positively selected for CCR7. Assay used: immunoSEQ multiplex PCR; TCRdb lists only in-frame clones, some missing. The sample holds some 580,000 clones, roughly 98% seen once. Material: naive CD8+ T cells sorted from blood. The receptor source for this set is a young man in good health.

The rearrangement uses TRBV29-1 and TRBJ2-3; D is perhaps TRBD1 or TRBD2 (5 bases each). The CDR3 is 10 residues long. V lost 6 bases and J 7 bases, leaving 8 bases between the germline ends. Germline V gene data show CDR1 as SQVTM and CDR2 as ANQGSEA. Here the CDR3 DNA reads TGCAGCGTCGAGGGACATACGCAGTATTTT. It encodes CSVEGHTQYF.

The rearrangement joins TRBV5-1 to TRBJ2-2; D not resolved. V was cut by 4 bases and J by 6 bases, with 16 bases left in between. CDR1 is SGHRS, CDR2 YFSETQ, per germline. The CDR3 spans 15 residues. The CDR3 protein is CASSGSGSAAGELFF. CDR3 bases: TGCGCCAGCAGCGGATCCGGTTCGGCGGCCGGGGAGCTGTTTTTT.

The chain combines TRBV7-2 with TRBJ2-7; 9 positions agree with TRBD1. J gave up 1 base and V 5 bases, and 9 bases lay outside the gene matches. Germline CDR1 and CDR2: SGHTA and FQGNSA. The CDR3 extends over 16 amino acids. In nucleotides, the CDR3 is TGTGCCAGCAGCCTCCCCGGGACAGGGAATTCCTACGAGCAGTACTTC. Residues: CASSLPGTGNSYEQYF.

V usage is TRBV6-1 and J usage is TRBJ2-1, with 9 positions matching TRBD1. The CDR3 has 15 amino acids. Germline CDR1 MNHNS, CDR2 SASEGT. Trimming removed 5 bases from V and 5 bases from J; junction bases left unmatched: 7. Here the CDR3 reads CASSRLGTGNNEQFF. DNA of the CDR3: TGTGCCAGCAGTAGGCTGGGGACAGGGAACAATGAGCAGTTCTTC.

V gene TRBV7-9 combines with J gene TRBJ1-1, with 8 bases fitting TRBD1. Germline assignment: CDR1 SEHNR and CDR2 FQNEAQ (reference sequence). The CDR3 has 15 amino acids. V lost 4 bases to trimming and J lost 4 bases; unmatched junction nucleotides: 8. CDR3 protein: CASSSSRGRGTEAFF. The DNA of the CDR3 is TGTGCCAGCAGCTCATCCAGGGGGCGCGGCACTGAAGCTTTCTTT.

This clone showed up just once. The genes are TRBV7-6 and TRBJ2-1, with 8 bases fitting TRBD2. There are 16 residues in the CDR3. V was pared by 3 bases and J by 7 bases, with 11 bases of the junction left unmatched. Germline V gene data show CDR1 as SGHVS and CDR2 as FNYEAQ. CDR3 sequence: CASSFISGLVGNEQFF. In nucleotides, the CDR3 is TGTGCCAGCAGCTTTATCTCGGGACTAGTGGGAAATGAGCAGTTCTTC.

The rearrangement joins TRBV10-3 to TRBJ1-1, with 8 bases identical to TRBD1. CDR3 size: 13 residues. Losses at the gene ends were 10 bases for V and 1 base for J; bases not matched to a gene: 5. CDR1 is ENHRY, CDR2 SYGVKD, per germline. The CDR3 DNA reads as TGTGCCACCAGGACAGGGCCGAACACTGAAGCTTTCTTT. It yields the protein CATRTGPNTEAFF.

The chain combines TRBV2 with TRBJ1-2; 9 bases map to TRBD1. CDR3 length equals 17 residues. Germline CDR1 SNHLY, CDR2 FYNNEI. The V and J ends lost 4 bases and 2 bases, in that order; junction bases with no gene match: 11. The CDR3 reads CASSGPRDRVFNYGYTF. Here the CDR3 DNA reads TGTGCCAGCAGTGGTCCCCGGGACAGGGTATTCAACTATGGCTACACCTTC.

The chain employs TRBV5-6 and TRBJ2-7; 9 bases agree with TRBD1. This CDR3 spans 16 amino acids. The trim removed 2 bases at V and 3 bases at J, leaving 9 bases unmatched. Germline values: CDR1 SGHDT, CDR2 YYEEEE. The DNA of the CDR3 is TGTGCCAGCAGCTTAACCCCGGGACAGGGTTTCTACGAGCAGTACTTC. It translates to CASSLTPGQGFYEQYF.